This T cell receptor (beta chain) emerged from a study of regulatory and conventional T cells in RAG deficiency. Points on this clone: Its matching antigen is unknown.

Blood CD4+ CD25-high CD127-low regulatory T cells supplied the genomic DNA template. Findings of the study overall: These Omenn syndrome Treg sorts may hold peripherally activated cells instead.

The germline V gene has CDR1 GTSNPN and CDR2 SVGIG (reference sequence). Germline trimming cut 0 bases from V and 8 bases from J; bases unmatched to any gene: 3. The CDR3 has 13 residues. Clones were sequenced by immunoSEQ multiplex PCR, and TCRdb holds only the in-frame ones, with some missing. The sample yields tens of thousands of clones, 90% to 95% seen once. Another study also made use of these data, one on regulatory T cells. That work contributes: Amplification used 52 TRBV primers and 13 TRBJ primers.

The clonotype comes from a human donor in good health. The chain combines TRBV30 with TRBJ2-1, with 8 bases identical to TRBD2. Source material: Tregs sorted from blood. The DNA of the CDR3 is TGTGCCTGGAGTGTCTCCGGGGGGGATGAGCAGTTCTTC. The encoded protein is CAWSVSGGDEQFF. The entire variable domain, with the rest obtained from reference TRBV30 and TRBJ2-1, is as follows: SQTIHQWPATLVQPVGSPLSLECTVEGTSNPNLYWYRQAAGRGLQLLFYSVGIGQISSEVPQNLSASRPQDRQFILSSKKLLLSDSGFYLCAWSVSGGDEQFFGPGTRLTVL.